Sequencing of this TCR beta chain was carried out in a study of T-cell memory formation after mild COVID-19. About this clonotype: Its target is not known.

This CDR3 is built from 15 residues. CDR1 and CDR2 from the germline V gene are MGHDK and SYGVNS. Losses at the gene ends were 3 bases for V and 6 bases for J; bases not matched to a gene: 4. Researchers used 5'RACE with constant-segment primers to make TCR alpha and TCR beta cDNA libraries that carry sample barcodes and UMIs. Each CDR3 protein gets one entry after TCRdb re-called the 5' RACE reads with MiXCR. The sample lists a few hundred thousand distinct CDR3 sequences; 16% were seen once. Notes on the study in general: Among contracting clones, CD4+ were mainly CM/EM and CD8+ enriched in EMRA.

The clonotype comes from a young man who had mild COVID-19 (a few samples of this study predate the infection). Cell type and time point are not known. The V gene is TRBV25-1, the J gene TRBJ2-1; TRBD2 agrees at 11 bases. Sequencing was carried out using PBMCs or a T cell subset sorted from them (not recorded which). The DNA for the CDR3 is TGTGCCAGCAGTGACGCTACTAGCGGGAGCAATGAGCAGTTCTTC. Protein: CASSDATSGSNEQFF.